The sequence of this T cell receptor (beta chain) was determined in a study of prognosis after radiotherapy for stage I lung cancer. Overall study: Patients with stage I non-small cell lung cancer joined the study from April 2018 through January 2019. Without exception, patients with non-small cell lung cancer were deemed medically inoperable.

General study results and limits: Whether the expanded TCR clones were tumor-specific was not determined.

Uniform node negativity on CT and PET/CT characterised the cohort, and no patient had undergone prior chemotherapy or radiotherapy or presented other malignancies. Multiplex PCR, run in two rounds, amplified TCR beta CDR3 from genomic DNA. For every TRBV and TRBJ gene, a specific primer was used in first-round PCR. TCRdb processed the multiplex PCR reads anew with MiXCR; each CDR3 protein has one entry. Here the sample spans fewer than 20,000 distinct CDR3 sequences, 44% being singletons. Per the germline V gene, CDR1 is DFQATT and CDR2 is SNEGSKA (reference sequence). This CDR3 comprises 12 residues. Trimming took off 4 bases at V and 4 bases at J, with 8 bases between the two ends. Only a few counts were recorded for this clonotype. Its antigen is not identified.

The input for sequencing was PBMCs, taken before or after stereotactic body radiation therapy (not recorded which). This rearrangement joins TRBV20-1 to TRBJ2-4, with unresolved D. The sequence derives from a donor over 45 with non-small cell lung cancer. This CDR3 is CSAILGKNIQYF. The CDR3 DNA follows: TGCAGTGCTATTCTGGGAAAAAACATTCAGTACTTC.